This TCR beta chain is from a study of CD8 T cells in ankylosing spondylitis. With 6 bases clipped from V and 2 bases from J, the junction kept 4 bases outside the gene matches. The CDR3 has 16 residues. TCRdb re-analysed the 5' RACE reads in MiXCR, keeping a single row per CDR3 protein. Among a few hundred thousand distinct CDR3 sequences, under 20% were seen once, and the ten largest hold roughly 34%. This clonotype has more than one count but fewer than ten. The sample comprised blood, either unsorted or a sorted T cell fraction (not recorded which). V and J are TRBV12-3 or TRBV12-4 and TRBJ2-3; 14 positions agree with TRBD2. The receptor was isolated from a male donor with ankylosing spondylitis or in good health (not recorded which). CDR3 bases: TGTGCCAGCAGCGGACTAGCGGGAGGTTCCACAGATACGCAGTATTTT. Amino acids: CASSGLAGGSTDTQYF.